This T cell receptor (beta chain) was found in a study of blood T cell repertoires in COVID-19. Study as a whole: The cDNA or gDNA used as material had been derived from T cells, B-cell-depleted T cells, or PBMCs.

In the original workflow: Nucleated cell counts were estimated from reference gene primer amplification. The assay was immunoSEQ multiplex PCR, and TCRdb's table has in-frame clones only and misses some. V and J calls and clone size are as listed in that table; D and trimming were resolved from the DNA. The sample carries some 90,000 clones, 75% to 85% recorded once. With 5 bases clipped from V and 2 bases from J, the junction kept 10 bases outside the gene matches. CDR3 length: 16 amino acids. Germline values: CDR1 SGHTA, CDR2 FQGNSA. Specimen: peripheral blood. The chain carries TRBV7-2 and TRBJ2-5, with 8 nucleotides matching TRBD2. The origin of this receptor is a woman aged 70-85 years with acute or convalescent COVID-19. The CDR3 region is CASSPDWLAGQETQYF. The CDR3 coding sequence is TGTGCCAGCAGCCCCGATTGGCTAGCGGGTCAAGAGACCCAGTACTTC.